This T cell receptor beta chain was recorded in a study of CD8 T cells in ankylosing spondylitis. This CDR3 has 11 residues. The germline V gene has CDR1 SQVTM and CDR2 ANQGSEA. Trimming stripped 3 bases from V and 7 bases from J, with 9 bases between. This clonotype occurred many times. Antigen: not known. As the method for making TCR beta libraries, quantitative 5'-RACE with molecular barcodes was used. TCRdb called the 5' RACE reads again in MiXCR, with one record for every CDR3 protein. Of roughly 120,000 distinct CDR3 sequences listed, roughly 7.3% are singletons. Regarding the study as a whole: The study identified a TCR beta motif of eight highly homologous variants that appeared characteristic of ankylosing spondylitis blood. CD8+ cells made up the disease-linked clones, which were relatively rare in peripheral blood.

Sequencing was done on a sample of blood, either unsorted or a sorted T cell fraction (not recorded which). This clonotype was sampled from a male donor with ankylosing spondylitis or in good health (not recorded which). The chain carries TRBV29-1 and TRBJ2-5; no definite D call. For the CDR3, the DNA is TGCAGCGTTGAGAGGTTTGGGACCCAGTACTTC. Residues: CSVERFGTQYF. Complete variable domain (other parts from reference TRBV29-1 and TRBJ2-5): SAVISQKPSRDICQRGTSLTIQCQVDSQVTMMFWYRQQPGQSLTLIATANQGSEATYESGFVIDKFPISRPNLTFSTLTVSNMSPEDSSIYLCSVERFGTQYFGPGTRLLVL.